The 24 T cell receptor beta chains presented below share a single source sample, sequenced in a study of OX40 agonist ivuxolimab in advanced cancers. Profiling relied on immunoSEQ multiplex PCR, and the TCRdb table lists in-frame clones only, not all of them. This sample yields tens of thousands of clones, of which about four fifths are seen a single time; approximately 4.5% belongs to the top ten. Material: CD4+ or CD8+ T cells sorted from blood, obtained in a trial of the OX40 agonist ivuxolimab. These receptor sequences come from an adult with an advanced solid tumor such as melanoma, head and neck, liver or kidney cancer.

The chain joins TRBV5-6 to TRBJ2-1; 7 bases align to TRBD1. The J segment lost 12 bases and the V segment lost 0 bases, leaving 9 bases of the junction unmatched. CDR1 and CDR2 (germline): SGHDT, YYEEEE. This CDR3 has 14 residues. The CDR3 region has the DNA TGTGCCAGCAGCTTGGGCCGGGACAGAGGACGGCAGTTCTTC. Its protein product is CASSLGRDRGRQFF.

This clone was found once. The same CDR3 is also encoded by other DNA sequences in this sample. This chain uses TRBV29-1 with TRBJ2-3; TRBD1 matches at 7 bases. From germline, CDR1 is SQVTM and CDR2 ANQGSEA. The CDR3 runs 13 residues. J lost 6 bases, V lost 3 bases, and 6 bases had no gene match. CDR3 in DNA: TGCAGCGTTGAGGAGCAGGGGGTGGATACGCAGTATTTT. Residues: CSVEEQGVDTQYF.

The chain uses TRBV7-2 and TRBJ2-5, with D unclear. Germline V gene data show CDR1 as SGHTA and CDR2 as FQGNSA. The CDR3 extends over 15 amino acids. The V and J ends lost 3 bases and 4 bases respectively, with 15 bases between them. CDR3 residues: CASSLGSWGPETQYF. CDR3 sequence (DNA): TGTGCCAGCAGCTTGGGTAGCTGGGGTCCAGAGACCCAGTACTTC.

This clone occurred once. J is TRBJ2-1 and V is TRBV5-1; 9 bases line up with TRBD2. Germline-derived CDR1 and CDR2 are SGHRS and YFSETQ. J lost 3 bases, V lost 4 bases, and 8 bases had no gene match. This CDR3 comprises 16 residues. The CDR3 here is CASSTIAGDFYNEQFF. CDR3 nucleotide sequence: TGCGCCAGCAGCACCATAGCGGGAGACTTCTACAATGAGCAGTTCTTC.

J is TRBJ2-5 and V is TRBV11-2; TRBD2 matches at 12 bases. CDR1 is SGHAT and CDR2 is FQNNGV in the germline V gene. The CDR3 has 16 residues. The V and J ends lost 5 bases and 0 bases, in that order; junction bases with no gene match: 4. The CDR3 sequence: CASSHGTSGYQETQYF. The CDR3 DNA reads TGTGCCAGCAGCCACGGGACTAGCGGGTACCAAGAGACCCAGTACTTC.

The chain recombines TRBV11-2 with TRBJ1-1; D is unresolved. The CDR3 sequence is 14 residues long. Germline CDR1 and CDR2: SGHAT and FQNNGV. Deletions cut 1 base from V and 4 bases from J, with 10 bases between. The CDR3 DNA sequence: TGTGCCAGCAGCTTAGTTGAGGGAACCACTGAAGCTTTCTTT. Translation gives CASSLVEGTTEAFF.

The CDR3: CASSYWLPRGTDTQYF. Written as DNA, the CDR3 is TGTGCCAGCAGTTATTGGCTTCCTCGGGGGACAGATACGCAGTATTTT. The chain uses TRBV27 and TRBJ2-3, with D possibly TRBD2 on 6 matching bases. The CDR3 totals 16 residues. V was pared by 4 bases and J by 3 bases, with 17 bases between. From germline, CDR1 is MNHEY and CDR2 SMNVEV (reference sequence).

V gene TRBV28 combines with J gene TRBJ1-1, with D possibly TRBD1 on 6 matching bases. The CDR3 loop spans 15 amino acids. Germline V CDR1 and CDR2: MDHEN, SYDVKM. V lost 2 bases and J 5 bases, leaving 15 bases between the germline ends. DNA for the CDR3: TGTGCCAGCAGTTTAATAGCAGGGGCGAGGACTGAAGCTTTCTTT. Translating gives CASSLIAGARTEAFF.

The chain uses TRBV7-9 and TRBJ2-5; TRBD2 matches 8 bases. The V segment lost 6 bases and the J segment 5 bases; nucleotides outside the gene matches: 11. Germline V gene data show CDR1 as SEHNR and CDR2 as FQNEAQ (reference sequence). The CDR3 totals 15 residues. In nucleotides, the CDR3 is TGTGCCAGCAGGGATGGCCGGGAGGGCCGGGAGACCCAGTACTTC. Amino acids: CASRDGREGRETQYF.

This clone was seen just once. The V call is TRBV5-4, the J call TRBJ2-5; no firm D call. Germline CDR1 is SGHNT and CDR2 is YYREEE (reference sequence). The CDR3 extends over 11 amino acids. Trimming removed 3 bases at V and 1 base at J, with 1 base between. In DNA, the CDR3 is TGTGCCAGCAGCTCCCAAGAGACCCAGTACTTC. Translated: CASSSQETQYF.

The chain joins TRBV29-1 to TRBJ2-1; 7 bases are a match to TRBD1. This CDR3 has 14 residues. From germline, CDR1 is SQVTM and CDR2 ANQGSEA. Germline trimming cut 5 bases from V and 0 bases from J; bases unmatched to any gene: 4. CDR3 sequence: CSVTRDSSYNEQFF. Written as DNA, the CDR3 is TGCAGCGTTACCCGGGACAGCTCCTACAATGAGCAGTTCTTC.

The count of this clone is one. The J gene is TRBJ2-7, the V gene TRBV6-6; D is uncertain. The germline CDR1 and CDR2 sequences are MNHNY and SVGAGI (reference sequence). The CDR3 length is 15 residues. V gave up 7 bases and J gave up 0 bases, with 16 bases separating them. CDR3 protein: CASMDYSASSYEQYF. The CDR3 nucleotides read TGTGCCAGCATGGATTACAGTGCGAGCTCCTACGAGCAGTACTTC.

The chain is built from TRBV5-4 and TRBJ2-3; 8 bases match TRBD2. Germline CDR1 is SGHNT and CDR2 is YYREEE (reference sequence). This CDR3 spans 12 amino acids. V lost 4 bases and J lost 6; bases outside the gene matches: 1. In nucleotides, the CDR3 is TGTGCCAGCAGCCCGGGGGGGGATACGCAGTATTTT. Translation gives CASSPGGDTQYF.

This chain links TRBV14 with TRBJ2-1, with 15 bases that match TRBD2. The germline gives CDR1 SGHDN, CDR2 FVKESK. J was trimmed by 9 bases and V by 3 bases; bases with no gene match: 3. This CDR3 spans 15 amino acids. CDR3 residues: CASSQPGLAGGEQFF. CDR3 bases: TGTGCCAGCAGCCAGCCGGGACTAGCGGGGGGTGAGCAGTTCTTC. Full variable domain (remainder filled in from reference TRBV14 and TRBJ2-1): EAGVTQFPSHSVIEKGQTVTLRCDPISGHDNLYWYRRVMGKEIKFLLHFVKESKQDESGMPNNRFLAERTGGTYSTLKVQPAELEDSGVYFCASSQPGLAGGEQFFGPGTRLTVL.

This chain uses TRBV7-2 with TRBJ1-4; 7 nucleotides line up with TRBD1. J was trimmed by 1 base and V by 4 bases; bases with no gene match: 6. Germline-derived CDR1 and CDR2 are SGHTA and FQGNSA. This CDR3 region has 16 residues. For the CDR3, the DNA is TGTGCCAGCAGCTCGACAGGGAGGATAACTAATGAAAAACTGTTTTTT. It encodes CASSSTGRITNEKLFF.

The J gene is TRBJ1-2, the V gene TRBV18; D is unresolved. Germline-derived CDR1 and CDR2 are KGHSH and LQKENI. The germline V and J ends were trimmed by 3 bases and 3 bases, with 14 bases remaining between them. The CDR3 length is 15 residues. In DNA, the CDR3 is TGTGCCAGCTCACCGAACGAGAACAGAGACTATGGCTACACCTTC. This encodes CASSPNENRDYGYTF.

This CDR3 reads CASSPLAYGYTF. Here the CDR3 DNA reads TGTGCCAGCAGCCCTCTTGCCTATGGCTACACCTTC. The chain carries TRBV2 and TRBJ1-2; no clear D gene. CDR1 is SNHLY and CDR2 is FYNNEI in the germline V gene. The CDR3 has 12 residues. V was shortened by 6 bases and J by 4 bases, with 9 bases between the two germline ends.

This chain uses TRBV28 with TRBJ2-2, with 10 bases fitting TRBD1. Germline-derived CDR1 and CDR2 are MDHEN and SYDVKM. V shed 3 bases, J shed 6 bases, and the junction held 7 bases outside the gene matches. The CDR3 is 16 amino acids. This chain's CDR3 is CASSFVDRGRSGELFF. The CDR3 region has the DNA TGTGCCAGCAGTTTTGTAGACAGGGGGCGGTCCGGGGAGCTGTTTTTT.

The V call is TRBV19, the J call TRBJ2-2; TRBD2 matches 14 bases. The CDR3 is 18 residues long. Losses at the gene ends were 3 bases for V and 0 bases for J; bases not matched to a gene: 3. The germline gives CDR1 LNHDA, CDR2 SQIVND (reference sequence). In DNA, the CDR3 is TGTGCCAGTAGTATGGGACTAGCGGGAGCATCGAACACCGGGGAGCTGTTTTTT. This gives the protein CASSMGLAGASNTGELFF.

Only a few counts were recorded for this clone. This chain uses TRBV7-8 with TRBJ1-5, with 7 bases that match TRBD1. V dropped 5 bases and J dropped 7; count of bases not matched to a gene: 5. Per the germline V gene, CDR1 is SGHVS and CDR2 is FQNEAQ. The CDR3 has 13 residues. Here the CDR3 reads CASSPPGGQPQHF. The CDR3, as DNA: TGTGCCAGCAGCCCCCCAGGGGGACAGCCCCAGCATTTT.

The chain couples TRBV6-1 to TRBJ2-5; D is possibly TRBD2 (5 bases). Germline V gene data show CDR1 as MNHNS and CDR2 as SASEGT. V lost 2 bases to trimming and J lost 5 bases, with 18 bases between them. The CDR3 spans 16 residues. The chain's CDR3 is CASSERPATGGETQYF. CDR3 DNA sequence: TGTGCCAGCAGTGAACGCCCGGCGACTGGCGGGGAGACCCAGTACTTC.

The chain's CDR3 is CAWSLAGADTQYF. The CDR3, as DNA: TGTGCCTGGAGTCTCGCGGGAGCAGATACGCAGTATTTT. This chain uses TRBV30 with TRBJ2-3; 7 bases agree with TRBD2. The CDR3 spans 13 residues. V lost 2 bases to trimming and J lost 4 bases; unmatched junction nucleotides: 3. Germline V lookup: CDR1 GTSNPN, CDR2 SVGIG (reference sequence).

This clone showed up just once. The chain recombines TRBV30 with TRBJ2-5, with 7 bases identical to TRBD1. The J call may be faulty, since TRBJ2-7 better matches the DNA end. CDR3 length equals 15 residues. Germline assignment: CDR1 GTSNPN and CDR2 SVGIG (reference sequence). The CDR3 DNA is TGTGCCTGGAGTGTACTCGTGAGGGGGCGGTACGAGCAGTACTTC. Translated, it gives CAWSVLVRGRYEQYF.

This CDR3 reads CASSHHRDGDEKLFF. The CDR3, as DNA: TGTGCCAGTAGCCACCACAGGGACGGGGATGAAAAACTGTTTTTT. The chain employs TRBV19 and TRBJ1-4; tentatively, D is TRBD1 (6 bases). This CDR3 is built from 15 residues. CDR1 and CDR2 from the germline V gene are LNHDA and SQIVND (reference sequence). V gave up 6 bases and J gave up 6 bases, with 17 bases separating them.